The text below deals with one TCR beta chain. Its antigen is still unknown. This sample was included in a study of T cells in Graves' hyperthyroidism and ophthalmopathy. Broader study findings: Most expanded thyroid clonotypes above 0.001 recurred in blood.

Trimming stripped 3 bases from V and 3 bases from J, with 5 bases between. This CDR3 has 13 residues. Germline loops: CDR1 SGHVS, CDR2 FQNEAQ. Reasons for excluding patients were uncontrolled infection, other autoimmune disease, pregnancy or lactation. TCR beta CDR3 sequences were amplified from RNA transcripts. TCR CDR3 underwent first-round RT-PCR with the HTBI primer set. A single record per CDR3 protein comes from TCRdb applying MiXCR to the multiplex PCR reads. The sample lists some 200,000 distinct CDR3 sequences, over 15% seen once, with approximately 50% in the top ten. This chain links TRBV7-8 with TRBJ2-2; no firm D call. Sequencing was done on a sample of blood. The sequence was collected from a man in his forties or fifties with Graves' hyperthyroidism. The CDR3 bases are TGTGCCAGCAGCTTTTCCGACACCGGGGAGCTGTTTTTT. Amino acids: CASSFSDTGELFF.